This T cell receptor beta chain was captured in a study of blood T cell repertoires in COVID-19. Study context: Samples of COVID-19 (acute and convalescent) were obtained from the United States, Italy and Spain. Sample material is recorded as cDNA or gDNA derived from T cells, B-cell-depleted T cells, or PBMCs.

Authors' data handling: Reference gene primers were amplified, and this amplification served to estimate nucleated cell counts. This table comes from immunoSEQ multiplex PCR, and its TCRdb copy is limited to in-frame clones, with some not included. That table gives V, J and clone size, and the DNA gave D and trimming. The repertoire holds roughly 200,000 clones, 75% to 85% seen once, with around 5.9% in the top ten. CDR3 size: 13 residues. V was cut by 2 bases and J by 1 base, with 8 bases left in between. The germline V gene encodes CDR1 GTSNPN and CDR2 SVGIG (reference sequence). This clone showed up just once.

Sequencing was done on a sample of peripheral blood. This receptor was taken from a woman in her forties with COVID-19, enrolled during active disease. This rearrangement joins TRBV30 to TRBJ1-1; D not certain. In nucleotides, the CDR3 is TGTGCCTGGAGTACCGAAGCGAACACTGAAGCTTTCTTT. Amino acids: CAWSTEANTEAFF.